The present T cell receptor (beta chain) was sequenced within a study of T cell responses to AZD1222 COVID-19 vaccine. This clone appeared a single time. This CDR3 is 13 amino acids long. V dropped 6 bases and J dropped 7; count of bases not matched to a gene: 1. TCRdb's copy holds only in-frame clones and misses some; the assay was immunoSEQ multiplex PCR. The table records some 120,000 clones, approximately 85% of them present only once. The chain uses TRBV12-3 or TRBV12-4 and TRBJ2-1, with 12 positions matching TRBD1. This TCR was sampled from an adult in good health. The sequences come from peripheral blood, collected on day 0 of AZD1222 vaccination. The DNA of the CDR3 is TGTGCCAGCAGGGGACAGGGGGCGAATGAGCAGTTCTTC. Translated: CASRGQGANEQFF.